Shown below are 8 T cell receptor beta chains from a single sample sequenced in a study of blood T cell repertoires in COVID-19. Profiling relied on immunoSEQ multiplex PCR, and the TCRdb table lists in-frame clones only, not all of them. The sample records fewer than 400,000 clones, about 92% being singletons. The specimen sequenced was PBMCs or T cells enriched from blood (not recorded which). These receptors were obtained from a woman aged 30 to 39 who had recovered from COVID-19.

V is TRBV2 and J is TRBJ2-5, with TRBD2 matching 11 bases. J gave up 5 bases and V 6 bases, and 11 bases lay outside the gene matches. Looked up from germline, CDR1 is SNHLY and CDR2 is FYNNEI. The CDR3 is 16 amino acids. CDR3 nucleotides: TGTGCCAGCAGCGAACTCTTAGCGGGGGGGGCGGAGACCCAGTACTTC. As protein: CASSELLAGGAETQYF.

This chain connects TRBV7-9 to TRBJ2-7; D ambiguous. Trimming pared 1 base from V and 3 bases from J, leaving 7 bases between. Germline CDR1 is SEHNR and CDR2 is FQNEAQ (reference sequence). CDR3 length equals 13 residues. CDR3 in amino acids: CASSLEHLYEQYF. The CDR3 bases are TGTGCCAGCAGCTTAGAACATCTCTACGAGCAGTACTTC.

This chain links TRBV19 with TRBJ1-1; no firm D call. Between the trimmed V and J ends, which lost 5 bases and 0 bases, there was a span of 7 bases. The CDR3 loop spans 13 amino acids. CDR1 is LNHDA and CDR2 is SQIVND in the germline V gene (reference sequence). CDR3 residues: CASSELLNTEAFF. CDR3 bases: TGTGCCAGTAGTGAACTGTTGAACACTGAAGCTTTCTTT.

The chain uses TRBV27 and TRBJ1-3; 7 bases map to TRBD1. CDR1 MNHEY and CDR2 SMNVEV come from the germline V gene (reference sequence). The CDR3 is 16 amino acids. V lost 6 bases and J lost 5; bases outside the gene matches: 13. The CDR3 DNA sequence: TGTGCCAGCAGCCCCCTGACAGGGAGGCTGCGAAACACCATATATTTT. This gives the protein CASSPLTGRLRNTIYF.

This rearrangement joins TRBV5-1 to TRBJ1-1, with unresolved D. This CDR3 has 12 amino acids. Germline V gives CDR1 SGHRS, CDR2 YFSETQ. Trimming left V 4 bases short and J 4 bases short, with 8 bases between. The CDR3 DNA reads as TGCGCCAGCAGCGAGCTAGGCACTGAAGCTTTCTTT. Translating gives CASSELGTEAFF.

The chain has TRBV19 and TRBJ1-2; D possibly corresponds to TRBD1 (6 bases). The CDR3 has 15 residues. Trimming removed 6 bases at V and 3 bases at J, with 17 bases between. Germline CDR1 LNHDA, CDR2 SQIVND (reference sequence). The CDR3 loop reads CASRGAADWDYGYTF. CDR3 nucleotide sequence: TGTGCCAGTAGGGGGGCCGCGGACTGGGACTATGGCTACACCTTC.

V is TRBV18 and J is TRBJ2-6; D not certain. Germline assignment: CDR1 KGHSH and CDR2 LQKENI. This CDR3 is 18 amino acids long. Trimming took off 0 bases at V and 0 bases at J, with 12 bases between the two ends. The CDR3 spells CASSPPRRRSSGANVLTF. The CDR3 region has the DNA TGTGCCAGCTCACCACCTCGGCGAAGGAGCTCTGGGGCCAACGTCCTGACTTTC.

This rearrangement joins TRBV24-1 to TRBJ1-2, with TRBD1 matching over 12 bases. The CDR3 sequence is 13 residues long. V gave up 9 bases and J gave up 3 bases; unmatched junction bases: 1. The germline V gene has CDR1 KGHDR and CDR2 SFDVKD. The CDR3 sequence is CATGTGGDYGYTF. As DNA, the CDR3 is TGTGCCACCGGGACAGGGGGCGACTATGGCTACACCTTC.